This TCR beta chain appears in the sequencing data of a study of blood T cell repertoires in COVID-19 (dated by TCRdb to between 2020 and 2021). About the investigation overall: Samples from collaborators originated in the United States, Italy and Spain and spanned both the acute and convalescent phases of COVID-19. Where HLA class I and class II types were available, the types were taken from metadata supplied by the sample provider, not from assay-based typing. The material from the prospective study consisted of cDNA or gDNA derived from T cells, B-cell-depleted T cells, or PBMCs. The repertoires were made available in a free public database intended to serve as a resource for research on the immune response to SARS-CoV-2. Sample metadata almost always included a de-identified subject ID, COVID-19 status, age in years and sex. The samples were drawn from two sources: the first 160 participants of the ongoing ImmuneRACE study, and some 1,300 subjects contributed by 6 global collaborators. Subjects who had been exposed to COVID-19, were actively infected with it, or had recovered from it provided the deeply sampled blood TCRbeta repertoires that made up the dataset.

One collaborating source in Seattle enrolled patients while the patients were actively infected and followed the patients over time throughout the course of disease. The collaborating institutions used their own protocols to collect whole blood in K2EDTA tubes. For TCRbeta analysis, collaborator samples were shipped as frozen whole blood, as isolated PBMCs, or as DNA extracted from either sample type. As for this clone: The antigen it binds to is not known. No per-base quality is available; no much larger clone lies one base away.

Study-wide findings and limitations: How much clinical and demographic metadata was included differed by source and by participant, and the metadata was provided uncurated.

TCRbeta CDR3 regions were amplified from genomic DNA using the immunoSEQ Assay, a bias-controlled multiplex PCR. Under the source paper's analysis protocol: The number of nucleated cells in each sample was estimated from the amplification of reference gene primers within the assay. Sequence reads were collapsed and filtered to measure the absolute abundance of every unique TCRbeta CDR3 rearrangement. Productive Simpson clonality was computed per sample as the square root of Simpson's diversity index over productive rearrangements. Held by TCRdb, this immuneACCESS table contains in-frame sequences only and omits some clones. Under half of the omission traces to an unresolved V gene where checked; the cause of the rest is unknown. V, J and clone size are those of that table, while D and trimming were read from the DNA. A total of 200,000 to 250,000 clones appear in this sample, approximately 85% of them only once. Under 2.5% of the sample lies in the top ten.

Between the V and J ends, shortened by 4 bases and 4 bases respectively, the junction contains 14 bases. The CDR3 goes from the cysteine to the phenylalanine over 16 residues. The retained sequence is limited to the CDR3, 48 bases, with the frame set at the first base. For CDR1 and CDR2, the germline V gene (reference sequence) lists LNHDA and SQIVND. The chain is encoded by TRBV19 joined to TRBJ2-6; possibly the D gene is TRBD1, per 7 matching bases. The clonotype comes from a woman aged 70-85 years with COVID-19, enrolled during active disease. Sequencing was done on a sample of peripheral blood. CDR3 sequence: CASSTTGAGGANVLTF. The DNA sequence is TGTGCCAGTAGTACAACAGGGGCGGGAGGGGCCAACGTCCTGACTTTC.